Listed below are T cell receptor beta chains from one sample, sequenced in a study of CD8 T cells in ankylosing spondylitis. TCRdb reprocessed the 5' RACE reads with MiXCR, giving one entry per CDR3 protein. The top ten clones hold under 4.5% of a sample with 450,000 to 550,000 distinct CDR3 sequences, under 5.5% of them seen once. Sequenced material: blood, either unsorted or a sorted T cell fraction (not recorded which). These receptors all come from a male donor with ankylosing spondylitis. The CDR3 runs from the conserved cysteine through the conserved F or W. The order of the fields is CDR3 protein, CDR3 DNA, D gene, clone size, J gene, V gene. D genes are given only for firm matches. Clone sizes are given selectively: once, few, many, or a class where the clone is expanded.

cdr3_aa: CASTDQMGVSTDTQYF; cdr3_nt: TGTGCCAGCACCGATCAGATGGGGGTGAGCACAGATACGCAGTATTTT; d_call: .; clone_size: many; j_call: TRBJ2-3; v_call: TRBV7-9
cdr3_aa: CASSTATGEHYGYTF; cdr3_nt: TGCGCCAGCAGCACCGCGACGGGCGAACACTATGGCTACACCTTC; d_call: .; clone_size: many; j_call: TRBJ1-2; v_call: TRBV4-3
cdr3_aa: CASSFWAGELFF; cdr3_nt: TGTGCCAGCAGTTTTTGGGCCGGGGAGCTGTTTTTT; d_call: .; clone_size: many; j_call: TRBJ2-2; v_call: TRBV28
cdr3_aa: CASSFNRDLSTYEQYF; cdr3_nt: TGTGCCAGCAGTTTTAACCGGGACTTATCTACCTACGAGCAGTACTTC; d_call: .; clone_size: many; j_call: TRBJ2-7; v_call: TRBV6-5
cdr3_aa: CASPRGDSIDTGELFF; cdr3_nt: TGTGCCTCACCCAGAGGGGACAGTATAGACACCGGGGAGCTGTTTTTT; d_call: TRBD1; clone_size: few; j_call: TRBJ2-2; v_call: TRBV6-1
cdr3_aa: CASQDDYEQYF; cdr3_nt: TGTGCCAGCCAAGATGACTACGAGCAGTACTTC; d_call: .; clone_size: many; j_call: TRBJ2-7; v_call: TRBV6-2/TRBV6-3
cdr3_aa: CSARESFYEQYF; cdr3_nt: TGCAGTGCTAGAGAGTCCTTCTACGAGCAGTACTTC; d_call: .; clone_size: many; j_call: TRBJ2-7; v_call: TRBV20-1
cdr3_aa: CSASGQFNQPQHF; cdr3_nt: TGCAGTGCTAGTGGCCAGTTCAATCAGCCCCAGCATTTT; d_call: .; clone_size: many; j_call: TRBJ1-5; v_call: TRBV20-1
cdr3_aa: CASRADLNTEAFF; cdr3_nt: TGTGCCAGCCGCGCTGATCTGAACACTGAAGCTTTCTTT; d_call: .; clone_size: many; j_call: TRBJ1-1; v_call: TRBV5-6
cdr3_aa: CASSSTGLQNTEAFF; cdr3_nt: TGCGCCAGCAGCTCGACTGGGTTGCAGAACACTGAAGCTTTCTTT; d_call: .; clone_size: many; j_call: TRBJ1-1; v_call: TRBV5-1
cdr3_aa: CASRAAGGNSPLHF; cdr3_nt: TGCGCCAGCAGAGCGGCAGGGGGAAATTCACCCCTCCACTTT; d_call: TRBD1; clone_size: many; j_call: TRBJ1-6; v_call: TRBV5-1
cdr3_aa: CASSQGFRDTEAFF; cdr3_nt: TGCGCCAGCAGCCAAGGTTTCAGGGATACTGAAGCTTTCTTT; d_call: .; clone_size: many; j_call: TRBJ1-1; v_call: TRBV4-3
cdr3_aa: CASSGQGPNTEAFF; cdr3_nt: TGTGCCAGCAGCGGACAGGGGCCTAACACTGAAGCTTTCTTT; d_call: TRBD1; clone_size: many; j_call: TRBJ1-1; v_call: TRBV7-3
cdr3_aa: CASRGTSGYNEQFF; cdr3_nt: TGTGCCAGCCGCGGGACTAGCGGGTACAATGAGCAGTTCTTC; d_call: TRBD2; clone_size: few; j_call: TRBJ2-1; v_call: TRBV28
cdr3_aa: CASSSMGLAGQETQYF; cdr3_nt: TGTGCCAGCAGCTCGATGGGACTAGCGGGGCAAGAGACCCAGTACTTC; d_call: TRBD2; clone_size: many; j_call: TRBJ2-5; v_call: TRBV7-2
cdr3_aa: CASSLRTGYNEQFF; cdr3_nt: TGTGCCAGCAGCCTTCGGACAGGGTACAATGAGCAGTTCTTC; d_call: TRBD1; clone_size: few; j_call: TRBJ2-1; v_call: TRBV7-2
cdr3_aa: CASRGWGIAEAFF; cdr3_nt: TGTGCCAGCAGGGGGTGGGGGATCGCTGAAGCTTTCTTT; d_call: .; clone_size: many; j_call: TRBJ1-1; v_call: TRBV27
cdr3_aa: CASSLFQRDEQFF; cdr3_nt: TGTGCCAGCAGCTTGTTCCAGCGGGATGAGCAGTTCTTC; d_call: .; clone_size: many; j_call: TRBJ2-1; v_call: TRBV5-6
cdr3_aa: CSVRKWGAGYGYTF; cdr3_nt: TGCAGCGTAAGAAAATGGGGCGCGGGTTATGGCTACACCTTC; d_call: .; clone_size: many; j_call: TRBJ1-2; v_call: TRBV29-1
cdr3_aa: CAISEGVRGQGRSPLHF; cdr3_nt: TGTGCCATCAGTGAGGGCGTGAGGGGACAGGGTCGATCACCCCTCCACTTT; d_call: TRBD1; clone_size: many; j_call: TRBJ1-6; v_call: TRBV10-3
cdr3_aa: CASSLWTSGGAGGETQYF; cdr3_nt: TGTGCCAGCAGTTTATGGACTAGCGGGGGGGCCGGGGGAGAGACCCAGTACTTC; d_call: TRBD2; clone_size: many; j_call: TRBJ2-5; v_call: TRBV28
cdr3_aa: CASSYGLTYEQYF; cdr3_nt: TGTGCCAGCAGTTATGGATTGACCTACGAGCAGTACTTC; d_call: .; clone_size: many; j_call: TRBJ2-7; v_call: TRBV12-3/TRBV12-4
cdr3_aa: CASSRNDRVVRETQYF; cdr3_nt: TGTGCCAGCAGTCGTAACGACAGGGTAGTTAGAGAGACCCAGTACTTC; d_call: TRBD1; clone_size: many; j_call: TRBJ2-5; v_call: TRBV12-3/TRBV12-4
cdr3_aa: CSAVGQAKNTEAFF; cdr3_nt: TGCAGCGCTGTAGGACAGGCCAAGAACACTGAAGCTTTCTTT; d_call: TRBD1; clone_size: many; j_call: TRBJ1-1; v_call: TRBV29-1
cdr3_aa: CASSQDWGAGVGNEQFF; cdr3_nt: TGCGCCAGCAGCCAAGATTGGGGAGCGGGAGTAGGCAATGAGCAGTTCTTC; d_call: TRBD2; clone_size: many; j_call: TRBJ2-1; v_call: TRBV4-3
cdr3_aa: CASRKTGTNYGYTF; cdr3_nt: TGTGCCAGCAGGAAGACGGGTACGAACTATGGCTACACCTTC; d_call: .; clone_size: .; j_call: TRBJ1-2; v_call: TRBV6-2/TRBV6-3
cdr3_aa: CASSPYRVGETQYF; cdr3_nt: TGTGCCAGCAGTCCGTACAGGGTTGGAGAGACCCAGTACTTC; d_call: .; clone_size: many; j_call: TRBJ2-5; v_call: TRBV12-3/TRBV12-4
cdr3_aa: CSGVEDGNQPQHF; cdr3_nt: TGCTCCGGAGTCGAAGACGGCAATCAGCCCCAGCATTTT; d_call: .; clone_size: .; j_call: TRBJ1-5; v_call: TRBV20-1
cdr3_aa: CSARVAVTGELFF; cdr3_nt: TGCAGTGCTAGAGTAGCGGTCACCGGGGAGCTGTTTTTT; d_call: .; clone_size: many; j_call: TRBJ2-2; v_call: TRBV20-1
cdr3_aa: CAITPGSYLREQYF; cdr3_nt: TGTGCCATCACCCCCGGGTCTTACCTCCGGGAGCAGTACTTC; d_call: .; clone_size: few; j_call: TRBJ2-7; v_call: TRBV10-3